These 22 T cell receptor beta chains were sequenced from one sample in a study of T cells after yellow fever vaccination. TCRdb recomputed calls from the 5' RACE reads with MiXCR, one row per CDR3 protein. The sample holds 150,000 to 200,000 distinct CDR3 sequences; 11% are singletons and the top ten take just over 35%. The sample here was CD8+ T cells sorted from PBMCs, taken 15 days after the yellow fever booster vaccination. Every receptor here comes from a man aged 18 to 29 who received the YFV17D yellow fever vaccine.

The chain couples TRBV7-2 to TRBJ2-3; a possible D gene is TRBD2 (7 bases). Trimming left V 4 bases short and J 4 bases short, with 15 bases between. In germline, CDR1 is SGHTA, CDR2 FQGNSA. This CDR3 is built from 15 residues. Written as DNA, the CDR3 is TGTGCCAGCAGCTCTACGAGGGGGAGGGCAGATACGCAGTATTTT. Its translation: CASSSTRGRADTQYF.

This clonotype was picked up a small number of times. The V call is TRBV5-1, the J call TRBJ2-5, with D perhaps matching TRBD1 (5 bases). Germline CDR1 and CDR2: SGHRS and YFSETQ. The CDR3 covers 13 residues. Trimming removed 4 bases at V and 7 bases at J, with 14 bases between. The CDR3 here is CASSETGQGTQYF. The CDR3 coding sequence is TGCGCCAGCAGCGAAACAGGTCAGGGGACCCAGTACTTC.

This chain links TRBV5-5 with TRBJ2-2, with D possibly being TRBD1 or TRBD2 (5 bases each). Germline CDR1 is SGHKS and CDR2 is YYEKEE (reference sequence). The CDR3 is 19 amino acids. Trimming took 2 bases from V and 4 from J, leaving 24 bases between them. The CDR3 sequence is CASSLHPRGVLVSTGELFF. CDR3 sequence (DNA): TGTGCCAGCAGCTTACACCCGAGAGGGGTTTTGGTGTCCACCGGGGAGCTGTTTTTT.

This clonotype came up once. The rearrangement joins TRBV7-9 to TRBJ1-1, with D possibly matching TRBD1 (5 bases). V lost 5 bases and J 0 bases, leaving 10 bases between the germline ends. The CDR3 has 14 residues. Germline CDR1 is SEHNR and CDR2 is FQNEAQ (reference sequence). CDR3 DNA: TGTGCCAGCAGCACGGGGCTAATGAACACTGAAGCTTTCTTT. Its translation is CASSTGLMNTEAFF.

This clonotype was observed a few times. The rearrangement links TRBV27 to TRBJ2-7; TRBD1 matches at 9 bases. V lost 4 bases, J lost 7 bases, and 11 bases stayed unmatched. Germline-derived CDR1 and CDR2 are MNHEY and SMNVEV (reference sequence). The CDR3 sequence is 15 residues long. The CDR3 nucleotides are TGTGCCAGCAGTTCCTCCGGGACAGGGTATTGGGAGCAGTACTTC. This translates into CASSSSGTGYWEQYF.

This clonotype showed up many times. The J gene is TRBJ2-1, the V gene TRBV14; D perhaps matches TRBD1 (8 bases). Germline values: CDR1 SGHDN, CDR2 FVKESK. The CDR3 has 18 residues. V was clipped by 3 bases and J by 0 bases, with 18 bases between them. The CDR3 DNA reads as TGTGCCAGCAGCCAGGCACAGGGGGGGGCTAGCTCCTACAATGAGCAGTTCTTC. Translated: CASSQAQGGASSYNEQFF.

The CDR3 region has the DNA TGTGCCAGCTCACCTATCAGATCAGGGGACCTAGCCAAAAACATTCAGTACTTC. Its protein product is CASSPIRSGDLAKNIQYF. This chain uses TRBV18 with TRBJ2-4, with a tentative D call TRBD1 (6 bases). The germline gives CDR1 KGHSH, CDR2 LQKENI. CDR3 size: 18 residues. The V end was cut by 3 bases, the J end by 0 bases, with 18 bases between.

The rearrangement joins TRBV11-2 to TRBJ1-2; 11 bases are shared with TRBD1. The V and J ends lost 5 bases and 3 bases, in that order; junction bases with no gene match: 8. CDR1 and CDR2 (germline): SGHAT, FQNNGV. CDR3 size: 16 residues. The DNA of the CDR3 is TGTGCCAGCAGCGGGCCCGGACAGGGGGCTGACTATGGCTACACCTTC. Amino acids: CASSGPGQGADYGYTF.

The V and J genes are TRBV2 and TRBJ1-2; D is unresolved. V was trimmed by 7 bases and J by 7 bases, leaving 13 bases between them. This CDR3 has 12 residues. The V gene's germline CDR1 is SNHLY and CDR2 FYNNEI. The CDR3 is CASKESVSGYTF. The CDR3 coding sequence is TGTGCCAGCAAGGAGTCGGTCTCTGGCTACACCTTC.

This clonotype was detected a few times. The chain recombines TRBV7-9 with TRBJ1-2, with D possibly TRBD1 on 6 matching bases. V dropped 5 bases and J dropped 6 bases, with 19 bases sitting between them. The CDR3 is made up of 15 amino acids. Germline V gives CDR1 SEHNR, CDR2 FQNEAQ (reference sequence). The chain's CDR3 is CASSLDGGAGDGYTF. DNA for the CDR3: TGTGCCAGCAGCCTGGACGGGGGCGCGGGCGATGGCTACACCTTC.

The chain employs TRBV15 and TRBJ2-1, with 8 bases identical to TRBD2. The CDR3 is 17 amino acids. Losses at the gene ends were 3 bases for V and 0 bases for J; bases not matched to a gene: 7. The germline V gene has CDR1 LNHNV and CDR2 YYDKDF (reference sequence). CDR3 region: CATSSSLAVSSYNEQFF. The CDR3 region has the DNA TGTGCCACCAGCAGCTCACTAGCGGTGAGCTCCTACAATGAGCAGTTCTTC.

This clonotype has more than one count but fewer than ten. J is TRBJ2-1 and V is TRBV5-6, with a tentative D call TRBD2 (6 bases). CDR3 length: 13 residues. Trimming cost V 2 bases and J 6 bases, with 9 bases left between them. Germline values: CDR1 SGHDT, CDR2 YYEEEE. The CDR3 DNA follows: TGTGCCAGCAGCTTAACTAGCCCCAATGAGCAGTTCTTC. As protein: CASSLTSPNEQFF. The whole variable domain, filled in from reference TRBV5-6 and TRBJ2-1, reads DAGVTQSPTHLIKTRGQQVTLRCSPKSGHDTVSWYQQALGQGPQFIFQYYEEEERQRGNFPDRFSGHQFPNYSSELNVNALLLGDSALYLCASSLTSPNEQFFGPGTRLTVL.

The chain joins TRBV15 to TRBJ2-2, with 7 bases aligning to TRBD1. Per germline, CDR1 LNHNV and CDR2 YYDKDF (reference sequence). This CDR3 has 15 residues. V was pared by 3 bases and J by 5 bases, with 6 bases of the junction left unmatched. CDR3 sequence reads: CATSSNRGGTGELFF. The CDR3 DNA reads TGTGCCACCAGCAGTAACAGGGGCGGGACCGGGGAGCTGTTTTTT.

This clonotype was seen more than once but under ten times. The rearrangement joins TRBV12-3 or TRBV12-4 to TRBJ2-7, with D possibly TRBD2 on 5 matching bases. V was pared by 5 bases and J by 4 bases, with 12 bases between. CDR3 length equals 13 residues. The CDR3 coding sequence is TGTGCCAGCAGTCATGGACTCTTATACGAGCAGTACTTC. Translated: CASSHGLLYEQYF.

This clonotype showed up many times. CDR3 sequence reads: CASSPNLGQAVYEQYF. DNA of the CDR3: TGTGCCAGCAGCCCGAATCTTGGACAGGCCGTCTACGAGCAGTACTTC. This chain uses TRBV7-6 with TRBJ2-7; 7 bases match TRBD1. The J segment lost 3 bases and the V segment lost 5 bases, leaving 13 bases of the junction unmatched. Germline CDR1 and CDR2: SGHVS and FNYEAQ. The CDR3 is 16 amino acids.

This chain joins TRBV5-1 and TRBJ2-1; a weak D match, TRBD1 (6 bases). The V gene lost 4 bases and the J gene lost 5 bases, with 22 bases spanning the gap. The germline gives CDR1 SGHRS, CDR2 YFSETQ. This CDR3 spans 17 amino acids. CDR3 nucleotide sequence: TGCGCCAGCAGCCCTGCCGAAGGGGGAATTTCTGACAATGAGCAGTTCTTC. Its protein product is CASSPAEGGISDNEQFF.

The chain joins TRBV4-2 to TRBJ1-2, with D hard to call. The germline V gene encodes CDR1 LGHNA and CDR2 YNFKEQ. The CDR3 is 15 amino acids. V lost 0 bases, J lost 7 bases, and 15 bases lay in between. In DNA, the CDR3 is TGTGCCAGCAGCCAAGAAGGGTACCGAGGTGGTGGCTACACCTTC. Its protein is CASSQEGYRGGGYTF.

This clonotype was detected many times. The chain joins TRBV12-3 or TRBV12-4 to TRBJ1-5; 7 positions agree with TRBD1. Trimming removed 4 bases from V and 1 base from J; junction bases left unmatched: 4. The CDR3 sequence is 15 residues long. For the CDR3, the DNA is TGTGCCAGCAGTTCAGGGACAGCCAGCAATCAGCCCCAGCATTTT. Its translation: CASSSGTASNQPQHF.

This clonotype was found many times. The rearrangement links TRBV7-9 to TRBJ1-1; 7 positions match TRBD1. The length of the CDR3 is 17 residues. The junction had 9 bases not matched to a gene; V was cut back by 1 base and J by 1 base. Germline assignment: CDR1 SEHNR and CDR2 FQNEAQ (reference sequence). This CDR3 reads CASSLVGGGPGNTEAFF. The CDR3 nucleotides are TGTGCCAGCAGCTTAGTAGGAGGGGGCCCAGGGAACACTGAAGCTTTCTTT.

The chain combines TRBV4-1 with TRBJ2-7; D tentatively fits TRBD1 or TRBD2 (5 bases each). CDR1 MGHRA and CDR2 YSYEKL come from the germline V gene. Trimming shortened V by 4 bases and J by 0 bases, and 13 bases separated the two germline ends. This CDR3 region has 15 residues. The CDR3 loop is CASSPGPESSYEQYV. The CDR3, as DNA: TGCGCCAGCAGCCCGGGACCAGAGAGCTCCTACGAGCAGTACGTC.

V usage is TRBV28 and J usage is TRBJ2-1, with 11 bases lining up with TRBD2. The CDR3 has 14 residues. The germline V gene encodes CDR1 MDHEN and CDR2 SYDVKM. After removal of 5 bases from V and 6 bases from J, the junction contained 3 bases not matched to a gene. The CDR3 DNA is TGTGCCAGCAGTCGACTAGCGGGGTTCAATGAGCAGTTCTTC. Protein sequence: CASSRLAGFNEQFF.

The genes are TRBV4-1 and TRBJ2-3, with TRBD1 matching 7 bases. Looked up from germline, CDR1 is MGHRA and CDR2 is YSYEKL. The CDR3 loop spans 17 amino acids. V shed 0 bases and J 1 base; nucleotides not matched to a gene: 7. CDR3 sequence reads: CASSQDPLQGRTDTQYF. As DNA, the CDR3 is TGCGCCAGCAGCCAAGATCCTTTACAGGGGCGCACAGATACGCAGTATTTT.